Below, 20 T cell receptor beta chains from the same sample are listed, as sequenced in a study of cytomegalovirus exposure and HLA in healthy donors. PCR involved 60 Vbeta and 13 Jbeta primers. The assay was immunoSEQ multiplex PCR, and TCRdb's table has in-frame clones only and misses some. The sample consists of about 200,000 clones, 65% to 85% of them appearing once. The sample consisted of PBMCs. Receptors were obtained from a man in his fifties in good health and CMV-seronegative.

The V call is TRBV7-2, the J call TRBJ1-5, with TRBD1 matching over 7 bases. The germline V gene has CDR1 SGHTA and CDR2 FQGNSA. V lost 5 bases, J lost 5 bases, and 6 bases stayed unmatched. The CDR3 runs 14 residues. The CDR3 region is CASSHSDRDQPQHF. The CDR3 coding sequence is TGTGCCAGCAGCCATTCCGACAGGGATCAGCCCCAGCATTTT.

The V and J genes are TRBV19 and TRBJ2-3, with 7 bases matching TRBD1. CDR1 and CDR2 from the germline V gene are LNHDA and SQIVND (reference sequence). After removal of 8 bases from V and 0 bases from J, the junction contained 2 bases not matched to a gene. The CDR3 totals 13 residues. This chain's CDR3 is CASSDRSTDTQYF. The CDR3, as DNA: TGTGCCAGTTCGGACAGGAGCACAGATACGCAGTATTTT.

The V call is TRBV7-3, the J call TRBJ2-2; the match to TRBD2 covers 8 bases. The length of the CDR3 is 15 residues. Germline V lookup: CDR1 SGHTA, CDR2 FQGTGA. J lost 4 bases, V lost 5 bases, and 6 bases had no gene match. The CDR3 loop is CASSQSGSGTGELFF. Here the CDR3 DNA reads TGTGCCAGCAGCCAAAGCGGGAGTGGCACCGGGGAGCTGTTTTTT.

The chain has TRBV5-1 and TRBJ2-7; D perhaps matches TRBD1 (6 bases). The CDR3 spans 13 residues. Per germline, CDR1 SGHRS and CDR2 YFSETQ. V gave up 4 bases and J gave up 2 bases, with 10 bases separating them. CDR3 amino acids: CASSQTGAYEQYF. In DNA, the CDR3 is TGCGCCAGCAGCCAGACAGGTGCCTACGAGCAGTACTTC. The entire variable domain, with the rest obtained from reference TRBV5-1 and TRBJ2-7, is as follows: KAGVTQTPRYLIKTRGQQVTLSCSPISGHRSVSWYQQTPGQGLQFLFEYFSETQRNKGNFPGRFSGRQFSNSRSEMNVSTLELGDSALYLCASSQTGAYEQYFGPGTRLTVT.

The V and J genes are TRBV11-2 and TRBJ2-1; D remains ambiguous. This CDR3 is 15 amino acids long. Germline CDR1 is SGHAT and CDR2 is FQNNGV. The V end was cut by 3 bases, the J end by 4 bases, with 13 bases between. CDR3 region: CASSFTSVRYNEQFF. The DNA of the CDR3 is TGTGCCAGCAGCTTCACCAGCGTTAGATACAATGAGCAGTTCTTC.

V gene TRBV27 combines with J gene TRBJ2-7; possibly TRBD1 for D (6 bases). Looked up from germline, CDR1 is MNHEY and CDR2 is SMNVEV (reference sequence). V dropped 9 bases and J dropped 9 bases, with 15 bases sitting between them. The CDR3 has 11 residues. The CDR3 here is CASRGYLGQYF. CDR3 coding DNA: TGTGCCAGTAGGGGGTACCTGGGGCAGTACTTC.

This chain links TRBV14 with TRBJ2-7; D may be TRBD2 (5 bases). V was shortened by 4 bases and J by 0 bases, with 13 bases between the two germline ends. The CDR3 length is 15 residues. Germline CDR1 SGHDN, CDR2 FVKESK. For the CDR3, the DNA is TGTGCCAGCAGCCCTAGAGGGTCCCGCTCCTACGAGCAGTACTTC. Translation: CASSPRGSRSYEQYF.

CDR3 amino acids: CASSGVSGAPQHF. CDR3 bases: TGTGCCAGCAGCGGGGTAAGCGGCGCGCCCCAGCATTTT. The gene calls are TRBV9 and TRBJ1-5, with no clear D. V was trimmed by 3 bases and J by 9 bases, leaving 13 bases between them. In germline, CDR1 is SGDLS, CDR2 YYNGEE. The CDR3 has 13 residues.

This clone was counted between two and nine times. The chain couples TRBV4-2 to TRBJ2-1; D is unclear. The CDR3 loop spans 16 amino acids. Germline V gene lookup returns CDR1 LGHNA and CDR2 YNFKEQ. The V end lost 0 bases, the J end lost 6 bases, and 15 bases lay between the germline ends. CDR3 amino acids: CASSQEEFTEINEQFF. As DNA, the CDR3 is TGTGCCAGCAGCCAAGAGGAGTTCACCGAGATCAATGAGCAGTTCTTC.

V gene TRBV30 combines with J gene TRBJ2-5; 10 bases are a match to TRBD1. The CDR3 runs 15 residues. V was pared by 2 bases and J by 3 bases, with 6 bases of the junction left unmatched. Germline CDR1 GTSNPN, CDR2 SVGIG (reference sequence). CDR3 protein: CAWSRDRGREETQYF. DNA for the CDR3: TGTGCCTGGAGTCGTGACAGGGGGCGAGAAGAGACCCAGTACTTC.

J is TRBJ1-4 and V is TRBV27; D gene ambiguous. V was shortened by 2 bases and J by 3 bases, with 13 bases between the two germline ends. From germline, CDR1 is MNHEY and CDR2 SMNVEV (reference sequence). The CDR3 runs to 16 residues. The chain's CDR3 is CASSLGVPGSNEKLFF. CDR3 nucleotide sequence: TGTGCCAGCAGTTTAGGGGTACCGGGGTCTAATGAAAAACTGTTTTTT.

This rearrangement joins TRBV30 to TRBJ1-3; the D is unclear. The germline CDR1 and CDR2 sequences are GTSNPN and SVGIG (reference sequence). Trimming removed 5 bases from V and 2 bases from J, with 13 bases in between. The CDR3 length is 14 residues. The CDR3 protein is CAWGFVGTGNTIYF. DNA of the CDR3: TGTGCCTGGGGGTTCGTCGGGACTGGAAACACCATATATTTT.

This clone was counted a single time. This chain connects TRBV5-6 to TRBJ2-6; 8 bases map to TRBD1. The CDR3 runs to 18 residues. Per germline, CDR1 SGHDT and CDR2 YYEEEE. V shed 4 bases, J shed 0 bases, and the junction held 9 bases outside the gene matches. The CDR3 loop reads CASSTLDRARSGANVLTF. The CDR3 nucleotides are TGTGCCAGCAGCACACTGGACAGGGCCCGCTCTGGGGCCAACGTCCTGACTTTC.

This clone was observed a single time. The rearrangement uses TRBV28 and TRBJ2-3; 7 bases are shared with TRBD1. Germline V CDR1 and CDR2: MDHEN, SYDVKM. CDR3 size: 14 residues. Germline trimming cut 6 bases from V and 3 bases from J; bases unmatched to any gene: 6. For the CDR3, the DNA is TGTGCCAGCAGCCGAGGGGGCCAGACAGATACGCAGTATTTT. It translates to CASSRGGQTDTQYF.

A single count supports this clone. The chain carries TRBV11-2 and TRBJ1-2, with D perhaps matching TRBD1 (5 bases). The CDR3 covers 15 residues. The V and J ends lost 5 bases and 0 bases respectively, with 13 bases between them. The germline CDR1 and CDR2 sequences are SGHAT and FQNNGV. CDR3 loop: CASSQGSGSNYGYTF. Here the CDR3 DNA reads TGTGCCAGCAGCCAGGGATCAGGGTCTAACTATGGCTACACCTTC.

V and J are TRBV18 and TRBJ2-5; D gene unclear. The ends were cut back, 4 bases at V and 5 bases at J, with 11 bases in the middle. The CDR3 contains 13 residues. Germline values: CDR1 KGHSH, CDR2 LQKENI. The CDR3 reads CASSLSVVETQYF. CDR3 in DNA: TGTGCCAGCTCACTGTCCGTCGTGGAGACCCAGTACTTC.

The CDR3 sequence: CASSSLRTGGFTDTQYF. The DNA of the CDR3 is TGTGCCAGCAGTTCACTACGGACAGGGGGTTTCACAGATACGCAGTATTTT. The chain uses TRBV27 and TRBJ2-3; 10 nucleotides agree with TRBD1. The CDR3 covers 17 residues. V was pared by 4 bases and J by 2 bases, with 9 bases of the junction left unmatched. Germline V CDR1 and CDR2: MNHEY, SMNVEV (reference sequence).

About this clone itself: The same CDR3 is also encoded by other DNA sequences in this sample. The rearrangement joins TRBV19 to TRBJ1-1; TRBD1 might be the D (5 bases). This CDR3 is built from 13 residues. Germline CDR1 is LNHDA and CDR2 is SQIVND (reference sequence). With 3 bases removed from V and 4 bases from J, the gap between germline ends came to 9 bases. CDR3: CASSISRGTEAFF. CDR3 coding DNA: TGTGCCAGTAGTATCTCTAGGGGCACTGAAGCTTTCTTT.

The rearrangement links TRBV9 to TRBJ2-1; 8 bases align to TRBD2. Germline values: CDR1 SGDLS, CDR2 YYNGEE. This CDR3 spans 16 amino acids. Losses at the gene ends were 4 bases for V and 4 bases for J; bases not matched to a gene: 10. The CDR3: CASSTYSGEAYNEQFF. The CDR3 DNA sequence: TGTGCCAGCAGCACCTATAGCGGGGAGGCTTACAATGAGCAGTTCTTC. Full variable domain (outside the CDR3, taken from reference TRBV9 and TRBJ2-1): DSGVTQTPKHLITATGQRVTLRCSPRSGDLSVYWYQQSLDQGLQFLIQYYNGEERAKGNILERFSAQQFPDLHSELNLSSLELGDSALYFCASSTYSGEAYNEQFFGPGTRLTVL.

The V call is TRBV14, the J call TRBJ2-5; 8 bases fit TRBD2. The tail of the sequence fits TRBJ2-7 better, so the J call may be wrong. The CDR3 spans 15 residues. The germline CDR1 and CDR2 sequences are SGHDN and FVKESK. The CDR3 nucleotides are TGTGCCAGCAGCCAAGAGAGCGGGAGTACGTACGAGCAGTACTTC. Translated, it gives CASSQESGSTYEQYF.